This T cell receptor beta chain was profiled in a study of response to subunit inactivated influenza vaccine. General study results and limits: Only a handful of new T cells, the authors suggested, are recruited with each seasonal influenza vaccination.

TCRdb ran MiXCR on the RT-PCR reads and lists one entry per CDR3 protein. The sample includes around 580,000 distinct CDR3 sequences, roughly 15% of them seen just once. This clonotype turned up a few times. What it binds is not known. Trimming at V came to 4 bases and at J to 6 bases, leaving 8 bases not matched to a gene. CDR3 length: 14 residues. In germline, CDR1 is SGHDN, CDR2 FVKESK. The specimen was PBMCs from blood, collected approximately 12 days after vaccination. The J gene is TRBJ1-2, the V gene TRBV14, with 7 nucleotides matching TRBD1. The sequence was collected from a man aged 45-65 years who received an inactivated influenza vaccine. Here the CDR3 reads CASSPYDREDGYTF. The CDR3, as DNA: TGTGCCAGCAGCCCCTATGACAGGGAGGATGGCTACACCTTC.